Below, 30 T cell receptor beta chains from the same sample are listed, as sequenced in a study of chemoradiotherapy in HPV16-positive cancers (dated by TCRdb to 2021 to 2024). The library was prepared using the immunoSEQ multiplex PCR assay. The clones in this table, taken by TCRdb from immuneACCESS, are in-frame only. Not every clone is retained; where verified, under half of the shortfall comes from an unresolved V gene, and the cause of the rest is unknown. For this sample there are 20,000 to 25,000 clones; more than 85% appear just once. The ten largest clones take up 4.5% of the sample. Sequencing was performed on blood, taken from a patient who underwent chemoradiotherapy. The source is a human donor with HPV-associated anogenital cancer.

The chain couples TRBV27 to TRBJ2-5; D possibly corresponds to TRBD1 (6 bases). V gave up 3 bases and J gave up 2 bases, with 10 bases separating them. Germline V gene data show CDR1 as MNHEY and CDR2 as SMNVEV (reference sequence). The CDR3 runs 14 residues. CDR3 region: CASSFPGQQETQYF. CDR3 DNA: TGTGCCAGCAGTTTCCCCGGACAGCAAGAGACCCAGTACTTC.

The rearrangement joins TRBV29-1 to TRBJ2-1; D call uncertain. The CDR3 contains 12 residues. Germline CDR1 reads SQVTM; CDR2 reads ANQGSEA. Trimming stripped 5 bases from V and 10 bases from J, with 15 bases between. The CDR3 DNA reads as TGCAGCGTTCTGTCCGCTCTAGGCGAGCAGTTCTTC. Its translation: CSVLSALGEQFF.

The rearrangement joins TRBV6-1 to TRBJ1-2; D gene ambiguous. CDR1 MNHNS and CDR2 SASEGT come from the germline V gene. Trimming took off 2 bases at V and 4 bases at J, with 8 bases between the two ends. CDR3 length: 13 residues. The CDR3 coding sequence is TGTGCCAGCAGTGAACCCGAAGTCTATGGCTACACCTTC. This codes for CASSEPEVYGYTF.

The genes are TRBV5-6 and TRBJ1-4; D possibly corresponds to TRBD1 (6 bases). This CDR3 contains 14 residues. CDR1 and CDR2 from the germline V gene are SGHDT and YYEEEE. V gave up 4 bases and J gave up 8 bases, with 15 bases separating them. In DNA form, the CDR3 reads TGTGCCAGCAGCCCCGGGACATTTAACGAAAAACTGTTTTTT. Protein product: CASSPGTFNEKLFF.

This chain links TRBV18 with TRBJ2-7, with D perhaps given as TRBD1 or TRBD2 (5 bases each). Germline V gene data show CDR1 as KGHSH and CDR2 as LQKENI. This CDR3 has 14 residues. Trimming pared 2 bases from V and 3 bases from J, leaving 11 bases between. The CDR3 nucleotides are TGTGCCAGCTCACCATCTGCAGGGAGCTACGAGCAGTACTTC. Translated: CASSPSAGSYEQYF.

This chain uses TRBV5-6 with TRBJ2-2; 7 nucleotides match TRBD1. The germline V gene has CDR1 SGHDT and CDR2 YYEEEE. J was trimmed by 5 bases and V by 1 base; bases with no gene match: 8. The CDR3 extends over 16 amino acids. The CDR3 DNA sequence: TGTGCCAGCAGCTTGTTCCAGACAGGGCGGACCGGGGAGCTGTTTTTT. Translation: CASSLFQTGRTGELFF.

A single count supports this clone. This chain connects TRBV11-2 to TRBJ2-1; 8 bases agree with TRBD2. CDR3 length equals 14 residues. The germline V gene encodes CDR1 SGHAT and CDR2 FQNNGV. The ends lost 2 bases at V and 8 bases at J; junction bases unmatched: 5. The CDR3, as DNA: TGTGCCAGCAGCTTAAGCGGGAGCTCTTATGAGCAGTTCTTC. Its protein product is CASSLSGSSYEQFF.

V gene TRBV5-1 combines with J gene TRBJ2-1, with 9 bases fitting TRBD1. Trimming removed 4 bases from V and 3 bases from J; junction bases left unmatched: 2. The CDR3 length is 14 residues. CDR1 and CDR2 (germline): SGHRS, YFSETQ. DNA of the CDR3: TGCGCCAGCAGCCCGGACAGGGGCTACAATGAGCAGTTCTTC. It codes for CASSPDRGYNEQFF. Complete variable domain (other parts from reference TRBV5-1 and TRBJ2-1): KAGVTQTPRYLIKTRGQQVTLSCSPISGHRSVSWYQQTPGQGLQFLFEYFSETQRNKGNFPGRFSGRQFSNSRSEMNVSTLELGDSALYLCASSPDRGYNEQFFGPGTRLTVL.

The rearrangement joins TRBV7-6 to TRBJ1-1, with 11 bases lining up with TRBD1. Germline values: CDR1 SGHVS, CDR2 FNYEAQ. With 5 bases clipped from V and 2 bases from J, the junction kept 13 bases outside the gene matches. The CDR3 extends over 18 amino acids. The CDR3 is CASSLRHTGTGGNTEAFF. The CDR3 DNA follows: TGTGCCAGCAGCCTACGTCATACCGGGACAGGGGGAAACACTGAAGCTTTCTTT.

This chain connects TRBV6-5 to TRBJ1-5; 7 bases fit TRBD1. Germline trimming cut 5 bases from V and 2 bases from J; bases unmatched to any gene: 3. The CDR3 length is 14 residues. Germline V gene data show CDR1 as MNHEY and CDR2 as SVGAGI. The CDR3 reads CASSRQGGNQPQHF. The CDR3 DNA follows: TGTGCCAGCAGTCGACAGGGTGGCAATCAGCCCCAGCATTTT.

The gene calls are TRBV10-3 and TRBJ1-1, with D possibly matching TRBD1 (5 bases). Trimming stripped 5 bases from V and 4 bases from J, with 20 bases between. The CDR3 covers 16 residues. CDR1 and CDR2 (germline): ENHRY, SYGVKD. The CDR3 nucleotides are TGTGCCATCAGTCTCACAGGAGGGCAGGGCCTCACTGAAGCTTTCTTT. Translating it yields CAISLTGGQGLTEAFF.

This rearrangement joins TRBV18 to TRBJ1-1; no clear D gene. There are 12 residues in the CDR3. Germline V gives CDR1 KGHSH, CDR2 LQKENI. The ends were cut back, 3 bases at V and 4 bases at J, with 6 bases in the middle. The CDR3 spells CASSPSGTEAFF. The CDR3 DNA is TGTGCCAGCTCACCTTCTGGCACTGAAGCTTTCTTT.

This chain uses TRBV6-6 with TRBJ1-1; D is ambiguous. The CDR3 is 11 amino acids. The germline gives CDR1 MNHNY, CDR2 SVGAGI (reference sequence). Trimming removed 7 bases from V and 0 bases from J, with 3 bases in between. CDR3 in amino acids: CASKMNTEAFF. The CDR3 DNA is TGTGCCAGCAAGATGAACACTGAAGCTTTCTTT.

The chain uses TRBV7-2 and TRBJ1-3; tentative D call: TRBD1 (5 bases). V shed 5 bases and J shed 6 bases, with 14 bases lying between them. The CDR3 length is 14 residues. The germline gives CDR1 SGHTA, CDR2 FQGNSA. CDR3 bases: TGTGCCAGCAGCAAACCGGGACTCGAAAACACCATATATTTT. Protein: CASSKPGLENTIYF.

The V and J genes are TRBV7-8 and TRBJ2-3; D tentatively reads TRBD1 or TRBD2 (5 bases each). The CDR3 totals 16 residues. The V end was cut by 5 bases, the J end by 3 bases, with 18 bases between. Germline V gene sequence: CDR1 SGHVS, CDR2 FQNEAQ. The CDR3 spells CASSPLPREMTDTQYF. The CDR3 region has the DNA TGTGCCAGCAGCCCGCTTCCCAGGGAGATGACAGATACGCAGTATTTT.

About this clone itself: Its ends do not fully match the called genes, so a read error is possible. This chain connects TRBV7-2 to TRBJ2-1; D may correspond to TRBD1 or TRBD2 (6 bases each). The CDR3 spans 15 residues. Germline V gives CDR1 SGHTA, CDR2 FQGNSA. CDR3 DNA: TGTGCCAGCAGCCCCGGGGGCCCACTTTACAACGAGCAGTTCTTC. Translating it yields CASSPGGPLYNEQFF.

This clone was seen a handful of times. V and J are TRBV7-9 and TRBJ2-4; maybe TRBD1 (6 bases). This CDR3 comprises 16 residues. V was pared by 5 bases and J by 8 bases, with 22 bases between. Looked up from germline, CDR1 is SEHNR and CDR2 is FQNEAQ (reference sequence). The CDR3 region has the DNA TGTGCCAGCAGCCCACCCACAGGGATTAGTTTGGACATTCAGTACTTC. Its translation is CASSPPTGISLDIQYF.

V usage is TRBV7-3 and J usage is TRBJ1-2; the D gene is possibly TRBD1 (6 bases). Trimming took 5 bases from V and 2 from J, leaving 18 bases between them. CDR3 length equals 16 residues. Germline V gene sequence: CDR1 SGHTA, CDR2 FQGTGA. The CDR3 DNA reads TGTGCCAGCAGCCCCGGAGGACAGATACTAAACTATGGCTACACCTTC. Its translation: CASSPGGQILNYGYTF.

The chain has TRBV5-5 and TRBJ1-1; tentative D call: TRBD1 (5 bases). Trimming pared 4 bases from V and 2 bases from J, leaving 12 bases between. Germline CDR1 is SGHKS and CDR2 is YYEKEE (reference sequence). The length of the CDR3 is 14 residues. CDR3 nucleotide sequence: TGTGCCAGCAGCCTCGGGGGTTCTAACACTGAAGCTTTCTTT. Translation: CASSLGGSNTEAFF.

This chain connects TRBV2 to TRBJ1-3, with a possible D match to TRBD1 (5 bases). Trimming left V 4 bases short and J 0 bases short, with 13 bases between. This CDR3 comprises 16 residues. Germline-derived CDR1 and CDR2 are SNHLY and FYNNEI. CDR3 DNA sequence: TGTGCCAGCAGTGTGGGGCAGGGCAACTCTGGAAACACCATATATTTT. It specifies CASSVGQGNSGNTIYF.

The chain employs TRBV27 and TRBJ2-7, with unresolved D. V was cut by 4 bases and J by 4 bases, with 5 bases left in between. The CDR3 loop spans 11 amino acids. Germline-derived CDR1 and CDR2 are MNHEY and SMNVEV (reference sequence). CDR3 amino acids: CASSSGYEQYF. In DNA, the CDR3 is TGTGCCAGCAGTTCCGGATACGAGCAGTACTTC.

This chain joins TRBV11-2 and TRBJ1-1; D is unresolved. The CDR3 totals 12 residues. CDR1 SGHAT and CDR2 FQNNGV come from the germline V gene. Trimming took off 4 bases at V and 2 bases at J, with 5 bases between the two ends. The CDR3 DNA reads TGTGCCAGCAGCTATGGAAACACTGAAGCTTTCTTT. Protein: CASSYGNTEAFF.

V and J are TRBV29-1 and TRBJ1-5, with no clear D. Germline CDR1 SQVTM, CDR2 ANQGSEA. The CDR3 extends over 13 amino acids. With 4 bases removed from V and 4 bases from J, the gap between germline ends came to 11 bases. The chain's CDR3 is CSVVETQNQPQHF. The CDR3 bases are TGCAGCGTTGTAGAGACACAAAATCAGCCCCAGCATTTT.

This clone was counted only a few times. The gene calls are TRBV6-1 and TRBJ1-6; the match to TRBD1 covers 7 bases. Looked up from germline, CDR1 is MNHNS and CDR2 is SASEGT. V gave up 4 bases and J gave up 10 bases; unmatched junction bases: 10. This CDR3 comprises 15 residues. The CDR3 spells CASSGPTGSGSPLHF. CDR3 coding DNA: TGTGCCAGCAGTGGCCCGACAGGGAGCGGATCACCCCTCCACTTT.

The J gene is TRBJ2-3, the V gene TRBV7-2, with 9 bases matching TRBD2. The CDR3 is made up of 15 amino acids. V dropped 4 bases and J dropped 7; count of bases not matched to a gene: 9. Germline loops: CDR1 SGHTA, CDR2 FQGNSA. CDR3 coding DNA: TGTGCCAGCAGCTCCCGCGGGGGGGCCGGGAATACGCAGTATTTT. Translating gives CASSSRGGAGNTQYF. Combining the CDR3 with reference TRBV7-2 and TRBJ2-3 gives the whole variable domain GAGVSQSPSNKVTEKGKDVELRCDPISGHTALYWYRQSLGQGLEFLIYFQGNSAPDKSGLPSDRFSAERTGGSVSTLTIQRTQQEDSAVYLCASSSRGGAGNTQYFGPGTRLTVL.

The rearrangement links TRBV9 to TRBJ2-7; 13 nucleotides match TRBD2. This CDR3 spans 16 amino acids. Germline V gene data show CDR1 as SGDLS and CDR2 as YYNGEE. Trimming removed 4 bases from V and 5 bases from J; junction bases left unmatched: 9. CDR3 in DNA: TGTGCCAGCAGCCCCAGGACTAGCGGGAGAATCAACGAGCAGTACTTC. It is translated as CASSPRTSGRINEQYF.

The sample holds a few counts of this clone. The chain employs TRBV6-6 and TRBJ2-3; D possibly corresponds to TRBD2 (6 bases). The CDR3 has 16 amino acids. Germline V CDR1 and CDR2: MNHNY, SVGAGI (reference sequence). The V gene lost 0 bases and the J gene lost 1 base, with 11 bases spanning the gap. DNA for the CDR3: TGTGCCAGCAGTTACTCCTTGGGCGGGGGCACAGATACGCAGTATTTT. It encodes CASSYSLGGGTDTQYF.

The rearrangement joins TRBV5-4 to TRBJ2-5; D is undetermined. Trimming left V 1 base short and J 5 bases short, with 6 bases between. The germline CDR1 and CDR2 sequences are SGHNT and YYREEE (reference sequence). This CDR3 is built from 12 residues. The CDR3 loop is CASSLTSETQYF. The CDR3 DNA follows: TGTGCCAGCAGCTTGACGAGTGAGACCCAGTACTTC. Full variable domain (remainder filled in from reference TRBV5-4 and TRBJ2-5): ETGVTQSPTHLIKTRGQQVTLRCSSQSGHNTVSWYQQALGQGPQFIFQYYREEENGRGNFPPRFSGLQFPNYSSELNVNALELDDSALYLCASSLTSETQYFGPGTRLLVL.

Note on this clone: In the same sample, other DNA sequences code for this CDR3. This rearrangement joins TRBV27 to TRBJ2-6; D not certain. Germline V gives CDR1 MNHEY, CDR2 SMNVEV (reference sequence). The CDR3 runs 15 residues. Trimming removed 0 bases from V and 1 base from J, with 4 bases in between. CDR3 protein: CASSLSGSGANVLTF. DNA of the CDR3: TGTGCCAGCAGTTTATCAGGGTCTGGGGCCAACGTCCTGACTTTC.

This chain connects TRBV25-1 to TRBJ2-7; TRBD2 matches at 10 bases. Germline CDR1 is MGHDK and CDR2 is SYGVNS. V dropped 8 bases and J dropped 3; count of bases not matched to a gene: 10. The length of the CDR3 is 15 residues. The CDR3 here is CASGGLAGAHYEQYF. The CDR3 DNA sequence: TGTGCCAGCGGTGGGCTAGCGGGGGCCCACTACGAGCAGTACTTC.